This T cell receptor beta chain is from a study of blood T cell repertoires in COVID-19. Whole-study context: From the United States, Italy and Spain came samples of acute and convalescent COVID-19.

How the authors handled the data: Quantification of nucleated cells was approximated via reference gene primer amplification. Clones were sequenced by immunoSEQ multiplex PCR, and TCRdb holds only the in-frame ones, with some missing. V and J calls and clone size follow that table, whereas D and trimming were derived from the DNA. The data contain 95,000 to 110,000 clones, roughly 90% of them singletons. This clone was recorded only once. V lost 0 bases, J lost 4 bases, and 4 bases lay in between. From germline, CDR1 is KGHSH and CDR2 LQKENI. The CDR3 extends over 12 amino acids. Sequenced input: peripheral blood. The chain recombines TRBV18 with TRBJ2-7; D unresolved. The clonotype originates from a human donor in a cohort sampled during active COVID-19. CDR3 in DNA: TGTGCCAGCTCACCACCAACATACGAGCAGTACTTC. Amino acid sequence: CASSPPTYEQYF.